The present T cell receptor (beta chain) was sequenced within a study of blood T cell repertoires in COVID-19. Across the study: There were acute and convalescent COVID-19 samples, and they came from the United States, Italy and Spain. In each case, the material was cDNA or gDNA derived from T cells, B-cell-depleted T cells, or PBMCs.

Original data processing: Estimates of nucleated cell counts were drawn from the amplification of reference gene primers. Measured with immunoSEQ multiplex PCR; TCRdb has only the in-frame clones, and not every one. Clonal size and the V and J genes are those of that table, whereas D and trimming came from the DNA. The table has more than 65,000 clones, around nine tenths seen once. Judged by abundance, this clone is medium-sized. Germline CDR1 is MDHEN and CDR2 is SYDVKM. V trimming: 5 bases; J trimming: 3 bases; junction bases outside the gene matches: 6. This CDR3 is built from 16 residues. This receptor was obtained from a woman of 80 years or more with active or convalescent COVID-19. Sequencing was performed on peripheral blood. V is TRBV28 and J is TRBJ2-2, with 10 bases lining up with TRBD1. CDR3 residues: CASSVPGQGYTGELFF. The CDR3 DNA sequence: TGTGCCAGCAGTGTACCGGGACAGGGGTACACCGGGGAGCTGTTTTTT.